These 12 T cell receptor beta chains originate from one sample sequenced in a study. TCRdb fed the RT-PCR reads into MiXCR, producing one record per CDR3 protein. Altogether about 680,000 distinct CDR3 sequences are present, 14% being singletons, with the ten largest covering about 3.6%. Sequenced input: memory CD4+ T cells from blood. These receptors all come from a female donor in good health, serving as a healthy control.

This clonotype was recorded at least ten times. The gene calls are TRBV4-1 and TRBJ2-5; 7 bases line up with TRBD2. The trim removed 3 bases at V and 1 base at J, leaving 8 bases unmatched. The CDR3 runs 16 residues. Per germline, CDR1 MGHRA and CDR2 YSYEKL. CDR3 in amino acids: CASSQGPSGSQETQYF. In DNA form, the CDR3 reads TGCGCCAGCAGCCAGGGTCCTAGCGGCTCCCAAGAGACCCAGTACTTC.

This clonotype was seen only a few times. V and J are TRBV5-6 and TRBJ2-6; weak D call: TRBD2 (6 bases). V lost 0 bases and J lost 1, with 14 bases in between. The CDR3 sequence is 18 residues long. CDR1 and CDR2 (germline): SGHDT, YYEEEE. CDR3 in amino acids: CASSLAGAGRSGANVLTF. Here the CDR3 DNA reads TGTGCCAGCAGCTTGGCCGGGGCAGGGAGGTCTGGGGCCAACGTCCTGACTTTC.

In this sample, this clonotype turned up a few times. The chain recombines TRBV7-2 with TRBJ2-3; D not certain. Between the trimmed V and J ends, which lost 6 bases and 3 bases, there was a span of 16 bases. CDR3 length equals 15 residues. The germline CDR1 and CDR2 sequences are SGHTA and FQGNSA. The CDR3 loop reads CASSPRPFPTDTQYF. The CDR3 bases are TGTGCCAGCAGTCCAAGACCGTTTCCTACAGATACGCAGTATTTT.

CDR3 residues: CASSNREADTQYF. DNA of the CDR3: TGTGCCAGCTCAAACCGAGAAGCCGATACGCAGTATTTT. J is TRBJ2-3 and V is TRBV18; no reliable D call. Germline CDR1 reads KGHSH; CDR2 reads LQKENI. The CDR3 loop spans 13 amino acids. V was cut by 5 bases and J by 6 bases, with 12 bases left in between.

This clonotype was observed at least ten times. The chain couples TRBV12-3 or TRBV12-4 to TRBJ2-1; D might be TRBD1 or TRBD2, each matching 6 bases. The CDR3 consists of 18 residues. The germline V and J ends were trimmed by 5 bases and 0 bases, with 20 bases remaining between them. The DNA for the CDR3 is TGTGCCAGCAGTCCGGGGTTTGGGGGGCGGTCCTCCTACAATGAGCAGTTCTTC. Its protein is CASSPGFGGRSSYNEQFF.

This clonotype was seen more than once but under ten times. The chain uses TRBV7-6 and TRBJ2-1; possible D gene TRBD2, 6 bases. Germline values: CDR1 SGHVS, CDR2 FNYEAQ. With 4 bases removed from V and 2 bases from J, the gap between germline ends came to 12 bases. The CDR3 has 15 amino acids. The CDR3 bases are TGTGCCAGCAGCTCGAATACTAGCCCCTACAATGAGCAGTTCTTC. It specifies CASSSNTSPYNEQFF.

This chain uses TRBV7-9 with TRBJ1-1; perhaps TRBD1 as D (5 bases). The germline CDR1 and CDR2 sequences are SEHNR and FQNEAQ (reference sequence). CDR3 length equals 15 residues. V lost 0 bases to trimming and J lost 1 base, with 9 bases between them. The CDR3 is CASSLAAGPNTEAFF. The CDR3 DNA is TGTGCCAGCAGCTTAGCTGCAGGGCCGAACACTGAAGCTTTCTTT.

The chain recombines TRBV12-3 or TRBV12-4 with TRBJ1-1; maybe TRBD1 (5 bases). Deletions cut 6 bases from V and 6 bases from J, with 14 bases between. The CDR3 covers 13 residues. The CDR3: CASRKHDSAEAFF. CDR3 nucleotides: TGTGCCAGCAGAAAACACGACAGCGCTGAAGCTTTCTTT.

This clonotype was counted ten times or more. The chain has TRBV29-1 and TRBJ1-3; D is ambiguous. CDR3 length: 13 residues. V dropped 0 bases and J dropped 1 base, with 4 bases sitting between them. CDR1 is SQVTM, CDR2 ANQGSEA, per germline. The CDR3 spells CSVEDLSGNTIYF. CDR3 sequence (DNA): TGCAGCGTTGAAGATCTATCTGGAAACACCATATATTTT.

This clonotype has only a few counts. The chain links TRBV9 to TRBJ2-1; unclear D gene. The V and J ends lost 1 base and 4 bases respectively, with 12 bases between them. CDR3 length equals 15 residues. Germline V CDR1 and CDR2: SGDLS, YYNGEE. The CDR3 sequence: CASSVKHSPYNEQFF. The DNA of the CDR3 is TGTGCCAGCAGCGTAAAGCACAGCCCTTACAATGAGCAGTTCTTC. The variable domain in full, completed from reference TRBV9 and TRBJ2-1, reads DSGVTQTPKHLITATGQRVTLRCSPRSGDLSVYWYQQSLDQGLQFLIQYYNGEERAKGNILERFSAQQFPDLHSELNLSSLELGDSALYFCASSVKHSPYNEQFFGPGTRLTVL.

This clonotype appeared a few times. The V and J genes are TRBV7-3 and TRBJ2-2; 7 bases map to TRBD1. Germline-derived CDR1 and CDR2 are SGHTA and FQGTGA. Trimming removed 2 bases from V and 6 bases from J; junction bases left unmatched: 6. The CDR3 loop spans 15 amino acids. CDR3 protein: CASSLQGVVAGELFF. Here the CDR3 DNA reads TGTGCCAGCAGCTTACAGGGGGTTGTGGCCGGGGAGCTGTTTTTT.

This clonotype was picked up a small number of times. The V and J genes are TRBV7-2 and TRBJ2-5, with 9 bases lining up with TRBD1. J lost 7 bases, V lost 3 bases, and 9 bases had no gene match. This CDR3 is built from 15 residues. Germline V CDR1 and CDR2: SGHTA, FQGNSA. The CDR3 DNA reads TGTGCCAGCAGCTTCAAGACCGGGACAGGGTCGACCCAGTACTTC. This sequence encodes CASSFKTGTGSTQYF.